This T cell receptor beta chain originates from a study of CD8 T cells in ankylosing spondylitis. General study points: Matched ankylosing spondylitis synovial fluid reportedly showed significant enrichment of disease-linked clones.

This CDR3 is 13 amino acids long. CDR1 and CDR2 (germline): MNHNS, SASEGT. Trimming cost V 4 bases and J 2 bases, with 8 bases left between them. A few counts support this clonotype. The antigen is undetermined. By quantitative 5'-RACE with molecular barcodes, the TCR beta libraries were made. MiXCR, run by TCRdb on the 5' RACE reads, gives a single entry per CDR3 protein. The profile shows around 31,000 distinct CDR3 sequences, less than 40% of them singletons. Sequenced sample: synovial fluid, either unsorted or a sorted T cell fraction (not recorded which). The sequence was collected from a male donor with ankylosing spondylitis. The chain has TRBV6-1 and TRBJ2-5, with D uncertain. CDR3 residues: CASSGGLQETQYF. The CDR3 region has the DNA TGTGCCAGCAGTGGTGGGCTTCAAGAGACCCAGTACTTC.